The 9 T cell receptor beta chains listed next were all sequenced from one sample in a study of cytomegalovirus exposure and HLA in healthy donors. Primers included in the PCR were 60 Vbeta and 13 Jbeta primers. Produced via immunoSEQ multiplex PCR; TCRdb's table is partial and in-frame only. The sample shows some 120,000 clones, around 70% of them seen only once. Input material: PBMCs. These receptors were obtained from a man aged 25 to 40 in good health and CMV-seropositive.

This rearrangement joins TRBV29-1 to TRBJ2-5; D may match TRBD1 or TRBD2 (5 bases each). Near its end, the DNA agrees better with TRBJ2-7, so the J call may be wrong. Looked up from germline, CDR1 is SQVTM and CDR2 is ANQGSEA. This CDR3 contains 13 residues. CDR3 region: CSADVGDSYEQYF. For the CDR3, the DNA is TGCAGCGCCGATGTGGGGGACTCCTACGAGCAGTACTTC.

The rearrangement links TRBV19 to TRBJ2-1; D might be TRBD2 (6 bases). The ends were cut back, 0 bases at V and 5 bases at J, with 14 bases in the middle. The germline gives CDR1 LNHDA, CDR2 SQIVND (reference sequence). This CDR3 comprises 16 residues. Here the CDR3 DNA reads TGTGCCAGTAGTATAGATCCCGGGGGTCCGGACAATGAGCAGTTCTTC. Translation gives CASSIDPGGPDNEQFF.

This CDR3 reads CASSVVGPGELFF. The CDR3 DNA sequence: TGTGCCAGCAGCGTAGTGGGCCCCGGGGAGCTGTTTTTT. The gene calls are TRBV9 and TRBJ2-2; D gene unclear. The V and J ends lost 0 bases and 6 bases respectively, with 6 bases between them. This CDR3 region has 13 residues. CDR1 is SGDLS and CDR2 is YYNGEE in the germline V gene.

The chain is built from TRBV6-1 and TRBJ2-3; no clear D gene. Germline V CDR1 and CDR2: MNHNS, SASEGT. CDR3 length equals 14 residues. The V end was cut by 1 base, the J end by 3 bases, with 8 bases between. CDR3 in DNA: TGTGCCAGCAGTGAAGGTGAAGAGACAGATACGCAGTATTTT. Protein product: CASSEGEETDTQYF.

The chain carries TRBV28 and TRBJ2-7, with TRBD1 as a possible D gene (5 bases). V was pared by 6 bases and J by 2 bases, with 17 bases between. The CDR3 loop spans 15 amino acids. From germline, CDR1 is MDHEN and CDR2 SYDVKM. The chain's CDR3 is CASSLVPGHPYEQYF. CDR3 DNA: TGTGCCAGCAGCCTTGTACCTGGACACCCCTACGAGCAGTACTTC.

Only a few counts were recorded for this clone. The chain couples TRBV5-1 to TRBJ1-1; the D is unclear. The CDR3 consists of 13 residues. V lost 4 bases and J lost 0, with 7 bases in between. Looked up from germline, CDR1 is SGHRS and CDR2 is YFSETQ. CDR3 DNA: TGCGCCAGCAGCGGGCAGATGAACACTGAAGCTTTCTTT. As protein: CASSGQMNTEAFF.

This clone was recorded a few times. CDR3 sequence (DNA): TGTGCCAGCAGCTTAGTGGAGGAGACCCAGTACTTC. It codes for CASSLVEETQYF. This sequence joins TRBV7-2 and TRBJ2-5, with D hard to call. The CDR3 is 12 amino acids. Germline values: CDR1 SGHTA, CDR2 FQGNSA. V was cut by 1 base and J by 5 bases, with 5 bases left in between.

The chain has TRBV23-1 and TRBJ2-4; TRBD1 matches at 7 bases. TRBV23-1 is placed among ORFs of uncertain function. V dropped 4 bases and J dropped 3; count of bases not matched to a gene: 3. The CDR3 covers 14 residues. The CDR3 spells CASSLGDSKNIQYF. The DNA for the CDR3 is TGCGCCAGCAGTCTAGGGGACAGCAAAAACATTCAGTACTTC.

In this sample, this clone turned up once. V is TRBV5-5 and J is TRBJ2-1; 7 bases map to TRBD2. Germline lookup yields CDR1 SGHKS and CDR2 YYEKEE (reference sequence). This CDR3 spans 14 amino acids. V shed 4 bases, J shed 2 bases, and the junction held 3 bases outside the gene matches. As DNA, the CDR3 is TGTGCCAGCAGCGGGGGACTACCCTACAATGAGCAGTTCTTC. This translates into CASSGGLPYNEQFF.